This T cell receptor (beta chain) comes out of a study of spatial heterogeneity in lung cancer. The study tagged each TCR cDNA molecule with a unique molecular identifier. In TCRdb, the 5' RACE reads were re-called with MiXCR into one record per CDR3 protein. This repertoire shows 45,000 or so distinct CDR3 sequences, 10% to 15% found once; its top ten account for 35% to 45%. Stated time point: sample taken at primary tumor resection. Tumor, nontumor lung or frozen PBMC supplied whole RNA that was sequenced unsorted. From germline, CDR1 is MNHEY and CDR2 SMNVEV (reference sequence). The CDR3 loop spans 16 amino acids. With V trimmed by 5 bases and J by 1 base, 9 bases remained unmatched.

The chain has TRBV27 and TRBJ2-7; TRBD1 aligns across 9 bases. Sequences were derived from PBMCs, sampled at surgery. The source of this sequence is a female donor with early-stage non-small cell lung cancer. The CDR3 spells CASSPIWTGASYEQYF. The CDR3 DNA reads as TGTGCCAGCAGTCCCATATGGACAGGGGCTTCCTACGAGCAGTACTTC.